This T cell receptor beta chain derives from a study of blood T cell repertoires in COVID-19. V lost 2 bases, J lost 5 bases, and 12 bases lay in between. The germline V gene encodes CDR1 SNHLY and CDR2 FYNNEI. The CDR3 is made up of 14 amino acids. Some clones are missing from TCRdb's copy, which holds only in-frame ones; the method was immunoSEQ multiplex PCR. The sample holds a few hundred thousand clones; roughly 90% are singletons and the top ten take around an eighth. Sequencing was done on a sample of peripheral blood. V usage is TRBV2 and J usage is TRBJ1-1; no firm D call. The source is a woman aged 55-75 years with acute or convalescent COVID-19. Here the CDR3 reads CASSENPMETEAFF. The CDR3 bases are TGTGCCAGCAGTGAAAACCCTATGGAGACTGAAGCTTTCTTT.